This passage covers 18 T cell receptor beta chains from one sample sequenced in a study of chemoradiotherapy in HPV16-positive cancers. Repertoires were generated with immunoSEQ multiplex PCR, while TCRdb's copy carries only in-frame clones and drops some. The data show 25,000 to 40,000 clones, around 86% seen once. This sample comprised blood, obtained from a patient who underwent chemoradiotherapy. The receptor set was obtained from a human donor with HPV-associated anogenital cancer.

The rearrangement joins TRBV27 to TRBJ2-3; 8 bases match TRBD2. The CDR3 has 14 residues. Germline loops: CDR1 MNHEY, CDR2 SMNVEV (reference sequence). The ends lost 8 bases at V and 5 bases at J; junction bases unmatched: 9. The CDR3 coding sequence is TGTGCCAGCGGGCGGCGGGGGGACCTAGATACGCAGTATTTT. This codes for CASGRRGDLDTQYF.

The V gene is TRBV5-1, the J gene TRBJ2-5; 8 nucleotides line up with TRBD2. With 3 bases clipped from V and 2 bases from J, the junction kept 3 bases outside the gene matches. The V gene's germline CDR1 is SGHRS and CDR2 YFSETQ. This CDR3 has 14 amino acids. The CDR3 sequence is CASSSERGQETQYF. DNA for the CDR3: TGCGCCAGCAGCTCTGAGCGGGGGCAAGAGACCCAGTACTTC.

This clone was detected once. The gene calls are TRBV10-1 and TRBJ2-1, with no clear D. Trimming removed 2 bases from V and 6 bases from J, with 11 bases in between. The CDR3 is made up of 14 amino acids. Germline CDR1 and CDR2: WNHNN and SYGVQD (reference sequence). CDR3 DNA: TGCGCCAGCAGTGAGGATTACATTTCCAATGAGCAGTTCTTC. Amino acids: CASSEDYISNEQFF.

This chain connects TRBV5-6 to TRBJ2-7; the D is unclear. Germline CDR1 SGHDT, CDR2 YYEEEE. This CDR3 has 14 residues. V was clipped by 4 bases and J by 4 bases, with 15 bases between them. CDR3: CASSPGTPEYEQYF. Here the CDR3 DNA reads TGTGCCAGCAGCCCCGGAACCCCAGAATACGAGCAGTACTTC.

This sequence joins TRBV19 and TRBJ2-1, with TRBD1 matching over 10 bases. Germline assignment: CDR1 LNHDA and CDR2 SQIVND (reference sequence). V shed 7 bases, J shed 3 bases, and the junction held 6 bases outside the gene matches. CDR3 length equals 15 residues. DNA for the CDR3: TGTGCCAGTACAGGGACAGGGGAGGTCTACAATGAGCAGTTCTTC. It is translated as CASTGTGEVYNEQFF.

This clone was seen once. The CDR3 DNA sequence: TGTGCCAGCAGCTCGGTGCTCACAGATACGCAGTATTTT. The encoded protein is CASSSVLTDTQYF. The chain combines TRBV11-3 with TRBJ2-3; D is unresolved. CDR1 SGHNT and CDR2 YENEEA come from the germline V gene. The CDR3 loop spans 13 amino acids. V was clipped by 4 bases and J by 2 bases, with 7 bases between them.

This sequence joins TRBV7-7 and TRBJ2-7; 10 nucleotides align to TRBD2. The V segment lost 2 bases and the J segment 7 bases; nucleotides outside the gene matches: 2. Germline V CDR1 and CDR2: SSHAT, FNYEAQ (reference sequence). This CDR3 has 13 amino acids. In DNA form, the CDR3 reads TGTGCCAGCAGCTTAAGTAGCGGGGGGGAGCAGTACTTC. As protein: CASSLSSGGEQYF.

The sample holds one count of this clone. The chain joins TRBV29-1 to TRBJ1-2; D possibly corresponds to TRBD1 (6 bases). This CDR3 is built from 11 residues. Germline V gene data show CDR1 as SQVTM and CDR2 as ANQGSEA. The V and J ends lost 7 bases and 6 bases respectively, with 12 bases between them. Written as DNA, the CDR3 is TGCAGCGCCGAGGGGGGTAATGGCTACACCTTC. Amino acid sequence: CSAEGGNGYTF.

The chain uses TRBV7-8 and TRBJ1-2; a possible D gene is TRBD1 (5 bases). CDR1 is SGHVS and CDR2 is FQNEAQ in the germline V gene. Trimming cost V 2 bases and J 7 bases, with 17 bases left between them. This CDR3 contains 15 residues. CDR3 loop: CASSLLMGEPLGYTF. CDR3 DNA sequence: TGTGCCAGCAGCTTATTGATGGGGGAGCCCCTTGGCTACACCTTC. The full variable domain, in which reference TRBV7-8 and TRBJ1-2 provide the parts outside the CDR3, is GAGVSQSPRYKVAKRGQDVALRCDPISGHVSLFWYQQALGQGPEFLTYFQNEAQLDKSGLPSDRFFAERPEGSVSTLKIQRTQQEDSAVYLCASSLLMGEPLGYTFGSGTRLTVV.

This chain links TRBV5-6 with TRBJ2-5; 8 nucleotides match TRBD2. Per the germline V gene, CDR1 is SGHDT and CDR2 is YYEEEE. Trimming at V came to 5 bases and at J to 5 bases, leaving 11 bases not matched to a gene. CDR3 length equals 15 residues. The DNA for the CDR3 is TGTGCCAGCAGGATCGGCGGGGGGCCAGGGGAGACCCAGTACTTC. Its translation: CASRIGGGPGETQYF.

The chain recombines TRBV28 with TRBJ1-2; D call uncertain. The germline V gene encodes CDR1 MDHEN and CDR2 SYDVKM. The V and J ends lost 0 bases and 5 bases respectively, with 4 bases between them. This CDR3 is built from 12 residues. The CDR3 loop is CASSLWGYGYTF. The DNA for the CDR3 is TGTGCCAGCAGTTTATGGGGATATGGCTACACCTTC.

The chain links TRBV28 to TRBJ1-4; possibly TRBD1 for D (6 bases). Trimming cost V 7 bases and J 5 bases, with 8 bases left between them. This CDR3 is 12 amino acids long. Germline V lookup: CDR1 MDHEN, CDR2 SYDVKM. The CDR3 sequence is CASTTGNEKLFF. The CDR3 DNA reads TGTGCCAGCACTACAGGGAATGAAAAACTGTTTTTT.

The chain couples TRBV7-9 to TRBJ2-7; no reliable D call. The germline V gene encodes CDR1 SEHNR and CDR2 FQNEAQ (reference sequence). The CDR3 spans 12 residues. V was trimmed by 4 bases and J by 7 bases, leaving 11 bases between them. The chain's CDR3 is CASSSIRQEQYF. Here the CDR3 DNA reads TGTGCCAGCAGCTCCATTCGGCAGGAGCAGTACTTC.

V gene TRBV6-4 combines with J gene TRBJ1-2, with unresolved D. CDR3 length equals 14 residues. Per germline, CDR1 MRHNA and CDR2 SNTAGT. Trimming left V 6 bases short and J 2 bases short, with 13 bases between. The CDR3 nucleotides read TGTGCCAGCAGCCCTGAGACGGGGAACTATGGCTACACCTTC. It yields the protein CASSPETGNYGYTF.

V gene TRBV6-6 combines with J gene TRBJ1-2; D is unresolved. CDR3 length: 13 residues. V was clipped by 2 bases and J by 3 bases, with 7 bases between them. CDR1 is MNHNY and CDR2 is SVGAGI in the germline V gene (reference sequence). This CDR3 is CASSYGLDYGYTF. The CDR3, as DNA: TGTGCCAGCAGTTACGGGCTCGACTATGGCTACACCTTC.

This CDR3 is CATSRPDGSNEKLFF. In DNA, the CDR3 is TGTGCCACCAGCAGACCTGACGGTAGTAATGAAAAACTGTTTTTT. The gene calls are TRBV15 and TRBJ1-4, with D unclear. Germline V CDR1 and CDR2: LNHNV, YYDKDF (reference sequence). Trimming took off 2 bases at V and 4 bases at J, with 11 bases between the two ends. The CDR3 length is 15 residues.

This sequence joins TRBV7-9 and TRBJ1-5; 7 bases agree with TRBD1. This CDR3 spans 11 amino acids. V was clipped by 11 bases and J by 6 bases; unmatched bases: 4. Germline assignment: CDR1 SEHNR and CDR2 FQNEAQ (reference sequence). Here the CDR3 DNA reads TGTGCCGCAGGGGGTCGTCAGCCCCAGCATTTT. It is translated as CAAGGRQPQHF.

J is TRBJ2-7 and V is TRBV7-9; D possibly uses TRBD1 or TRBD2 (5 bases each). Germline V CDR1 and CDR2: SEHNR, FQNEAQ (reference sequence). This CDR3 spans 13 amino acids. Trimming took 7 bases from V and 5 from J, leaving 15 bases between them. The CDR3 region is CASNPKGRHEQYF. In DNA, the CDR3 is TGTGCCAGCAACCCTAAGGGACGCCACGAGCAGTACTTC.